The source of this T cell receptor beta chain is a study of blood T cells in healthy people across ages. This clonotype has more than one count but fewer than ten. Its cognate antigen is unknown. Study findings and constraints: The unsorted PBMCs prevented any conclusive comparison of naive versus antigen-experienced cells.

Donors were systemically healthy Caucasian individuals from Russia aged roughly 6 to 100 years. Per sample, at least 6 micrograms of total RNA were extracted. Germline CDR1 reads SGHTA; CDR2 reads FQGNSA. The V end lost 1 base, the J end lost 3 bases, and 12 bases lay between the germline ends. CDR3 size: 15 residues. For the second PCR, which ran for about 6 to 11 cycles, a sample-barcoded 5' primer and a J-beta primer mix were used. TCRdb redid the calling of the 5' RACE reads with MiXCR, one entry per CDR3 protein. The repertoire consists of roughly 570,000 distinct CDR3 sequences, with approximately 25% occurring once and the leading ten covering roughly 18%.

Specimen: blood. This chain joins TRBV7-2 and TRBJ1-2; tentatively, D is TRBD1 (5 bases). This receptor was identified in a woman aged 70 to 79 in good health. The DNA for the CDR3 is TGTGCCAGCAGCTTAGATTTTGGGGGGGACTATGGCTACACCTTC. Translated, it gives CASSLDFGGDYGYTF. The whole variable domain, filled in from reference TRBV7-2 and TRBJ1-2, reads GAGVSQSPSNKVTEKGKDVELRCDPISGHTALYWYRQSLGQGLEFLIYFQGNSAPDKSGLPSDRFSAERTGGSVSTLTIQRTQQEDSAVYLCASSLDFGGDYGYTFGSGTRLTVV.